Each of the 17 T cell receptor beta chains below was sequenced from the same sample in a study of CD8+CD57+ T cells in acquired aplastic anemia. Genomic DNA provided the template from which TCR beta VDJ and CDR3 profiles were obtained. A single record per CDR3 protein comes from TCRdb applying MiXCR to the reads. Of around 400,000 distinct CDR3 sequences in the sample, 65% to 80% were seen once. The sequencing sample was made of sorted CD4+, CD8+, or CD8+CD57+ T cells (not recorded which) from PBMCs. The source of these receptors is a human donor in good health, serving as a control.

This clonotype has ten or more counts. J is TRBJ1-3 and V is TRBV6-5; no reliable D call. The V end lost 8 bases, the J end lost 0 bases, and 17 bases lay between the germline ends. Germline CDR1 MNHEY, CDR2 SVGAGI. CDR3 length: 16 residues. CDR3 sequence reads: CASGSHPPPSGNTIYF. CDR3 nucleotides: TGTGCCAGCGGGTCCCACCCACCCCCCTCTGGAAACACCATATATTTT.

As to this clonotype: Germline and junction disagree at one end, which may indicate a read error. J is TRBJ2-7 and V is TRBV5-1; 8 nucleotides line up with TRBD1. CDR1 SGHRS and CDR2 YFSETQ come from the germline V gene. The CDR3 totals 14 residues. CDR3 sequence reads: CASSLDRDKHEQYF. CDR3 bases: TGTGCCAGCAGCCTGGACAGGGACAAGCACGAGCAGTACTTC.

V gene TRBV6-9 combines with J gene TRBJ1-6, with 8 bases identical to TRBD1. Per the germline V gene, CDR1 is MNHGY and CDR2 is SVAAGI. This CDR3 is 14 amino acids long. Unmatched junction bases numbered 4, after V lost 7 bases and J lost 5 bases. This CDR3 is CASTVDRDNSPLHF. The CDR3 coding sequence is TGTGCCAGCACCGTGGACAGGGATAATTCACCCCTCCACTTT.

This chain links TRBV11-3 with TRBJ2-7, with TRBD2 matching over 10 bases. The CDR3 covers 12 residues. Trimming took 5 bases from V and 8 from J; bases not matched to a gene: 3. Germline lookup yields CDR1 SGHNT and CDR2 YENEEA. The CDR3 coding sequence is TGTGCCAGCAGCCCTAGCGGGGGTCAGCAGTACTTC. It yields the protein CASSPSGGQQYF.

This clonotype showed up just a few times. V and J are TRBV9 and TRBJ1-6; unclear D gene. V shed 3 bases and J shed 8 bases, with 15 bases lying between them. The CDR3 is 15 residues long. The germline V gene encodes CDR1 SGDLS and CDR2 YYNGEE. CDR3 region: CASSAQSQVDSPLHF. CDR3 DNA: TGTGCCAGCAGCGCGCAGTCGCAGGTGGATTCACCCCTCCACTTT.

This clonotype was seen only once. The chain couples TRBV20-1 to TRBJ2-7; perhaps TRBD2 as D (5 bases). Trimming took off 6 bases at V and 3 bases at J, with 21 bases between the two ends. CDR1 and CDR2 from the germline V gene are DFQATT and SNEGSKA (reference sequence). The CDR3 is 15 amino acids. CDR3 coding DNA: TGCAGTGCCGTGTCGGACTGTCGGCATGACTACGAGCAGTACTTC. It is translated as CSAVSDCRHDYEQYF.

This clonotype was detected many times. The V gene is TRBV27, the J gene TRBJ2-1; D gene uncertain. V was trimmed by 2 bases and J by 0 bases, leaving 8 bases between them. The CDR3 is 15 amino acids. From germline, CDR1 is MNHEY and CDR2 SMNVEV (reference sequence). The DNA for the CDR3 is TGTGCCAGCAGTTTACCGGTTGGCTCCTACAATGAGCAGTTCTTC. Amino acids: CASSLPVGSYNEQFF.

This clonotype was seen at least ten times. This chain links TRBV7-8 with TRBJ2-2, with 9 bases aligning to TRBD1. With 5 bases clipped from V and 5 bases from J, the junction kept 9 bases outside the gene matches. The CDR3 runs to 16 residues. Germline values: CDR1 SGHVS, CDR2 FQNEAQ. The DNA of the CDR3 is TGTGCCAGCAGCACCCCCGGGACAGGGAATACCGGGGAGCTGTTTTTT. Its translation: CASSTPGTGNTGELFF.

CDR3 DNA sequence: TGTGCCACCACCCCCCGATCCCTCACAGATACGCAGTATTTT. Translation: CATTPRSLTDTQYF. The rearrangement links TRBV24-1 to TRBJ2-3; D is undetermined. Germline V lookup: CDR1 KGHDR, CDR2 SFDVKD. Trimming stripped 8 bases from V and 2 bases from J, with 13 bases between. The CDR3 loop spans 14 amino acids.

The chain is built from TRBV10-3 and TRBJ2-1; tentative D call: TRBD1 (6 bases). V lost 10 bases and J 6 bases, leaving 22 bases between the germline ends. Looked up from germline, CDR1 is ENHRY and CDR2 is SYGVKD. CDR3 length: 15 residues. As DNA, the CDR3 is TGTGCCAGCACCCCGCAGGGAATGGGGGCCAATGAGCAGTTCTTC. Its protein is CASTPQGMGANEQFF.

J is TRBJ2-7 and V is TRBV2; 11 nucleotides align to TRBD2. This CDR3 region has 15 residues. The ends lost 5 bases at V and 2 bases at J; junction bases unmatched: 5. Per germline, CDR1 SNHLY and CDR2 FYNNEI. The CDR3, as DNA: TGTGCCAGCAGTTTAAATAGCGGGGGGGCCTACGAGCAGTACGTC. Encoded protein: CASSLNSGGAYEQYV.

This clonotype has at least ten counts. The CDR3 protein is CASSPQRRQPQHF. The DNA of the CDR3 is TGTGCCAGCAGCCCGCAAAGGCGGCAGCCCCAGCATTTT. The chain carries TRBV7-2 and TRBJ1-5, with D uncertain. CDR3 length: 13 amino acids. Deletions cut 5 bases from V and 7 bases from J, with 12 bases between. Germline loops: CDR1 SGHTA, CDR2 FQGNSA.

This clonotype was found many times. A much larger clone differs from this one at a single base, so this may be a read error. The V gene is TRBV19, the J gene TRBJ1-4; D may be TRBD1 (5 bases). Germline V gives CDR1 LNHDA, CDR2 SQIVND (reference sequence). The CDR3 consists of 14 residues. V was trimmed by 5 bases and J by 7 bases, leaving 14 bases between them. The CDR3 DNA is TGTGCCAGTAGTGAGGGACGGATTAGTGAAAAACTGTTTTTT. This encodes CASSEGRISEKLFF.

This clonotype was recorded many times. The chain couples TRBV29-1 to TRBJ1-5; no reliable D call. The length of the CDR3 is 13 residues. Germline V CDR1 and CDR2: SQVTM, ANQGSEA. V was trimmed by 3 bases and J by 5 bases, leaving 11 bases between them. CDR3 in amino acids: CSVELSAYQPQHF. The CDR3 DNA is TGCAGCGTTGAGTTAAGTGCTTATCAGCCCCAGCATTTT.

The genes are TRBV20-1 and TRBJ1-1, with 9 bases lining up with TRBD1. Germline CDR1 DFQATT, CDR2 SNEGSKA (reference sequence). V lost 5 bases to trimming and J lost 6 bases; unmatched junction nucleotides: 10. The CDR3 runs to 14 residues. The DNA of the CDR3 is TGCAGTGCTTGGTCCGGGACAGGGCAAGCTGAAGCTTTCTTT. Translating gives CSAWSGTGQAEAFF.

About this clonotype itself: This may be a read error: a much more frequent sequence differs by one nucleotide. The CDR3 spells CASRKPQGARTEAFF. CDR3 coding DNA: TGTGCCAGCAGGAAGCCCCAGGGGGCCCGTACTGAAGCTTTCTTT. V usage is TRBV6-6 and J usage is TRBJ1-1; 8 bases agree with TRBD1. There are 15 residues in the CDR3. J was trimmed by 5 bases and V by 6 bases; bases with no gene match: 11. CDR1 is MNHNY and CDR2 is SVGAGI in the germline V gene (reference sequence).

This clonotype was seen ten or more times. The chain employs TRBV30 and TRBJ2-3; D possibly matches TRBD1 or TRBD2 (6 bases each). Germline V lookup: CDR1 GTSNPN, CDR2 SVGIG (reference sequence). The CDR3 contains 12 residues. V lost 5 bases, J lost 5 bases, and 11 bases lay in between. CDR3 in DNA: TGTGCCTGGGGGGGGCAGGAAGATACGCAGTATTTT. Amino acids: CAWGGQEDTQYF.